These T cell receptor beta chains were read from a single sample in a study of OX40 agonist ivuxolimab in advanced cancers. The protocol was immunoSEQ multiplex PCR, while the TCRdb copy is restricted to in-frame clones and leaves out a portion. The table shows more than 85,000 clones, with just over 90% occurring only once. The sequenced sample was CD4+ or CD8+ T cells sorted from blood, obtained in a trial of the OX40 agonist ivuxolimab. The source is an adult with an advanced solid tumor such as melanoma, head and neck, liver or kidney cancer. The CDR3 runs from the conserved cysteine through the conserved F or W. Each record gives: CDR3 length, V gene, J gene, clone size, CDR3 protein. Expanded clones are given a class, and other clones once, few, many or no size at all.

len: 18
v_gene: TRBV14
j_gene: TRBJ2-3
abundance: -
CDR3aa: CASSQASGRASVTDTQYF

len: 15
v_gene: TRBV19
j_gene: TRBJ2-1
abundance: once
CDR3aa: CASSRRVAGGDEQFF

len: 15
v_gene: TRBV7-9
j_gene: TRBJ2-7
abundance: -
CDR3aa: CASSPTWGISYEQYF

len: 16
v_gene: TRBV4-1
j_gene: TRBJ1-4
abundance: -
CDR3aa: CASSLSGRATNEKLFF

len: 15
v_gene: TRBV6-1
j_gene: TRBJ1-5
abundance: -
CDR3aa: CASSEERAGNQPQHF

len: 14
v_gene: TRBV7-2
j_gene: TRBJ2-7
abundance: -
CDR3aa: CASSPSHGSYEQYF

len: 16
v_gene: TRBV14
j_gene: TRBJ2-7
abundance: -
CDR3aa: CASSQLEGTGAVEQYF

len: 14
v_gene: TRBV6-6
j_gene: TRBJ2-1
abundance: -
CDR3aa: CASSYTAPGDEQFF

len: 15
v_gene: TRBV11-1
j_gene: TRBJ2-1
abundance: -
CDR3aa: CASRKDRSPYNEQFF

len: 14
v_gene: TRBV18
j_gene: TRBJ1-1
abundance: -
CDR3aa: CASCEVLDSTEAFF

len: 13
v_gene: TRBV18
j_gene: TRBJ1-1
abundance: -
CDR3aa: CASSPRRDTEAFF

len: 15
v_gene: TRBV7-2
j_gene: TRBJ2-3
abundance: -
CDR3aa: CASSLGGPSTDTQYF

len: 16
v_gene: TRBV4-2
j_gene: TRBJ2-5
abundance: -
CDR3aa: CASSQDIASGQETQYF

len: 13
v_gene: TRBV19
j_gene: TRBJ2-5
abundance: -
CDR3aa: CASTQSGQETQYF

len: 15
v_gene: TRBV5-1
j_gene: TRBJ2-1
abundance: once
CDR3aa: CASSWGDDSYNEQFF

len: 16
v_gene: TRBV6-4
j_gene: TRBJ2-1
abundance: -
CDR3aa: CASSDSTGGKNNEQFF